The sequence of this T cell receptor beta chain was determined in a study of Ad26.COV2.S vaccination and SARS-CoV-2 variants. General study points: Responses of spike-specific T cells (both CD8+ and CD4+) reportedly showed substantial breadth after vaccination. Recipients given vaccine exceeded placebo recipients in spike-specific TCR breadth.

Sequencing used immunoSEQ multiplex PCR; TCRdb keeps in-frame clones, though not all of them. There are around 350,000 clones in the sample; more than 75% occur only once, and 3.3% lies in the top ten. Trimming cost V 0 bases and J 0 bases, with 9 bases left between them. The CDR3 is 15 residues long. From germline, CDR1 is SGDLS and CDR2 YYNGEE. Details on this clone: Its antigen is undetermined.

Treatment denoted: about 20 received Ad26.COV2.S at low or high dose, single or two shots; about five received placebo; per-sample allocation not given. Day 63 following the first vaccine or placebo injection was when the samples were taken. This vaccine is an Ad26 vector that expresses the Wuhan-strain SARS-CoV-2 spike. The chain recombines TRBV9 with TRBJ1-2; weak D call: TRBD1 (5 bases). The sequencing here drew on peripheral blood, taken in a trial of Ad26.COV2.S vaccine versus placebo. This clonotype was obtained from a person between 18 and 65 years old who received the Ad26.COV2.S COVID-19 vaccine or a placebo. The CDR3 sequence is CASSVATDPNYGYTF. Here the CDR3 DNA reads TGTGCCAGCAGCGTAGCGACAGATCCTAACTATGGCTACACCTTC.